These T cell receptor beta chains were read from a single sample in a study of a mutant IDH1 vaccine in newly diagnosed glioma. Clones were sequenced by immunoSEQ multiplex PCR, and TCRdb holds only the in-frame ones, with some missing. The data contain about 72,000 clones, roughly 80% of them singletons. Their cognate antigens are unknown. This specimen consisted of PBMCs, obtained from a glioma patient whose treatment included an IDH1 peptide vaccine. Receptors were obtained from a man aged 18-30 years with glioma. The CDR3 runs from the conserved cysteine through the conserved F or W. A D gene is named only where the DNA matches it firmly. Size values are once, few and many counts, or a class for expanded clones, and some rows have none.

clone_size: -; v_call: TRBV30; d_call: -; j_call: TRBJ1-2; cdr3_aa: CAWSRSTGKASYGYTF; cdr3_nt: TGTGCCTGGAGTCGATCAACAGGGAAGGCTAGCTATGGCTACACCTTC
clone_size: -; v_call: TRBV28; d_call: -; j_call: TRBJ2-2; cdr3_aa: CASSFQGTGELFF; cdr3_nt: TGTGCCAGCAGTTTTCAGGGTACCGGGGAGCTGTTTTTT
clone_size: -; v_call: TRBV29-1; d_call: -; j_call: TRBJ2-2; cdr3_aa: CSVVLAGELFF; cdr3_nt: TGCAGCGTTGTTCTAGCCGGGGAGCTGTTTTTT
clone_size: -; v_call: TRBV7-3; d_call: -; j_call: TRBJ2-1; cdr3_aa: CASSLSLAAASYNEQFF; cdr3_nt: TGTGCCAGCAGCTTAAGTTTGGCGGCAGCGAGTTACAATGAGCAGTTCTTC
clone_size: -; v_call: TRBV5-1; d_call: -; j_call: TRBJ2-7; cdr3_aa: CASSLGNEQYF; cdr3_nt: TGCGCCAGCAGCTTAGGCAACGAGCAGTACTTC
clone_size: -; v_call: TRBV5-4; d_call: -; j_call: TRBJ2-7; cdr3_aa: CASSLTISHEQYF; cdr3_nt: TGTGCCAGCAGCTTGACGATCTCCCACGAGCAGTACTTC
clone_size: -; v_call: TRBV27; d_call: -; j_call: TRBJ1-5; cdr3_aa: CASSSLGQTDQPQHF; cdr3_nt: TGTGCCAGCAGTTCCCTAGGACAAACCGATCAGCCCCAGCATTTT
clone_size: -; v_call: TRBV27; d_call: -; j_call: TRBJ1-2; cdr3_aa: CASSLIGVGGYTF; cdr3_nt: TGTGCCAGCAGTTTAATAGGGGTTGGTGGCTACACCTTC
clone_size: -; v_call: TRBV28; d_call: -; j_call: TRBJ2-7; cdr3_aa: CASSFSDSYYEQYF; cdr3_nt: TGTGCCAGCAGTTTCTCGGACTCCTATTACGAGCAGTACTTC
clone_size: -; v_call: TRBV5-4; d_call: -; j_call: TRBJ1-4; cdr3_aa: CASSLSGHISTNEKLFF; cdr3_nt: TGTGCCAGCAGCTTATCGGGACATATCAGTACTAATGAAAAACTGTTTTTT
clone_size: -; v_call: TRBV30; d_call: TRBD1; j_call: TRBJ1-1; cdr3_aa: CAWRPPARTGTRGVAFF; cdr3_nt: TGTGCCTGGCGACCCCCCGCCCGGACAGGAACTAGAGGGGTAGCTTTCTTT
clone_size: -; v_call: TRBV9; d_call: TRBD1; j_call: TRBJ1-6; cdr3_aa: CASSVTGENSPLHF; cdr3_nt: TGTGCCAGCAGCGTGACAGGGGAAAATTCACCCCTCCACTTT
clone_size: once; v_call: TRBV25-1; d_call: -; j_call: TRBJ2-1; cdr3_aa: CASSGFLLGSSYNEQFF; cdr3_nt: TGTGCCAGCAGTGGTTTTTTATTGGGGAGCTCCTACAATGAGCAGTTCTTC
clone_size: -; v_call: TRBV11-2; d_call: TRBD1; j_call: TRBJ2-1; cdr3_aa: CASSSRTGLHNEQFF; cdr3_nt: TGTGCCAGCAGCTCCCGGACAGGGCTTCACAATGAGCAGTTCTTC
clone_size: -; v_call: TRBV5-6; d_call: -; j_call: TRBJ2-2; cdr3_aa: CASSLSEWGKWDTGELFF; cdr3_nt: TGTGCCAGCAGCTTATCCGAATGGGGAAAGTGGGACACCGGGGAGCTGTTTTTT
clone_size: once; v_call: TRBV27; d_call: -; j_call: TRBJ2-7; cdr3_aa: CASSLSRGRGEQYF; cdr3_nt: TGTGCCAGCAGTTTATCGAGGGGCAGGGGCGAGCAGTACTTC
clone_size: once; v_call: TRBV7-9; d_call: TRBD2; j_call: TRBJ2-7; cdr3_aa: CASSTPGTGGLAGGYEQYF; cdr3_nt: TGTGCCAGCAGCACACCCGGGACAGGGGGACTAGCGGGGGGATACGAGCAGTACTTC
clone_size: -; v_call: TRBV4-3; d_call: -; j_call: TRBJ2-3; cdr3_aa: CASSQGWTDTQYF; cdr3_nt: TGCGCCAGCAGCCAAGGATGGACAGATACGCAGTATTTT
clone_size: -; v_call: TRBV7-6; d_call: -; j_call: TRBJ1-1; cdr3_aa: CASSLDGVEAFF; cdr3_nt: TGTGCCAGCAGCTTAGATGGAGTAGAAGCTTTCTTT
clone_size: few; v_call: TRBV27; d_call: -; j_call: TRBJ1-1; cdr3_aa: CASRTNTEAFF; cdr3_nt: TGTGCCAGCAGAACAAACACTGAAGCTTTCTTT
clone_size: -; v_call: TRBV7-8; d_call: TRBD1; j_call: TRBJ1-6; cdr3_aa: CASSERTGPNSPLHF; cdr3_nt: TGTGCCAGCAGCGAACGGACAGGGCCCAATTCACCCCTCCACTTT
clone_size: -; v_call: TRBV6-5; d_call: TRBD1; j_call: TRBJ2-7; cdr3_aa: CASSYGATGGYEQYF; cdr3_nt: TGTGCCAGCAGTTACGGAGCAACAGGGGGGTACGAGCAGTACTTC
clone_size: -; v_call: TRBV4-1; d_call: TRBD1; j_call: TRBJ2-6; cdr3_aa: CASSQAGAGTGLISNVLTF; cdr3_nt: TGCGCCAGCAGCCAAGCTGGTGCCGGGACAGGGCTAATTTCGAACGTCCTGACTTTC
clone_size: -; v_call: TRBV28; d_call: TRBD2; j_call: TRBJ2-7; cdr3_aa: CASSQPGLAGGSGQYF; cdr3_nt: TGTGCCAGCAGTCAACCGGGACTAGCGGGAGGATCTGGGCAGTACTTC
clone_size: -; v_call: TRBV4-3; d_call: -; j_call: TRBJ1-2; cdr3_aa: CASSQDQVANYGYTF; cdr3_nt: TGCGCCAGCAGCCAAGATCAGGTTGCTAACTATGGCTACACCTTC
clone_size: few; v_call: TRBV4-2; d_call: -; j_call: TRBJ1-4; cdr3_aa: CASSQDGVSRGDEKLFF; cdr3_nt: TGTGCCAGCAGCCAAGATGGGGTCTCCCGAGGGGACGAAAAACTGTTTTTT
clone_size: -; v_call: TRBV27; d_call: -; j_call: TRBJ2-7; cdr3_aa: CASSFPGRVYEQYF; cdr3_nt: TGTGCCAGCAGCTTTCCCGGGCGGGTCTACGAGCAGTACTTC
clone_size: -; v_call: TRBV2; d_call: -; j_call: TRBJ1-5; cdr3_aa: CASSWTDDSNQPQHF; cdr3_nt: TGTGCCAGCAGTTGGACAGACGATAGCAATCAGCCCCAGCATTTT
clone_size: once; v_call: TRBV6-5; d_call: -; j_call: TRBJ2-1; cdr3_aa: CASRGRDYNEQFF; cdr3_nt: TGTGCCAGCAGGGGCAGGGACTACAATGAGCAGTTCTTC
clone_size: once; v_call: TRBV5-6; d_call: -; j_call: TRBJ1-2; cdr3_aa: CASSLMDLSPGYTF; cdr3_nt: TGTGCCAGCAGCTTAATGGACCTTAGTCCTGGCTACACCTTC
clone_size: -; v_call: TRBV5-1; d_call: -; j_call: TRBJ2-2; cdr3_aa: CASRTSPNTGELFF; cdr3_nt: TGCGCCAGCCGGACTTCTCCCAACACCGGGGAGCTGTTTTTT
clone_size: -; v_call: TRBV6-1; d_call: -; j_call: TRBJ2-1; cdr3_aa: CASTRVWSNEQFF; cdr3_nt: TGTGCCAGCACCAGGGTTTGGTCAAATGAGCAGTTCTTC
clone_size: -; v_call: TRBV5-1; d_call: -; j_call: TRBJ1-3; cdr3_aa: CASSSQAGGSSGNTIYF; cdr3_nt: TGCGCCAGCAGCTCACAGGCTGGTGGCTCTTCTGGAAACACCATATATTTT
clone_size: -; v_call: TRBV28; d_call: -; j_call: TRBJ1-2; cdr3_aa: CASSFGPGPFYGYTF; cdr3_nt: TGTGCCAGCAGTTTTGGGCCAGGGCCTTTCTATGGCTACACCTTC
clone_size: -; v_call: TRBV5-1; d_call: TRBD1; j_call: TRBJ1-1; cdr3_aa: CASSLLGQGPTEAFF; cdr3_nt: TGCGCCAGCAGCTTGTTGGGACAGGGCCCCACTGAAGCTTTCTTT
clone_size: few; v_call: TRBV4-2; d_call: -; j_call: TRBJ1-1; cdr3_aa: CASSQGGGNRVNTEAFF; cdr3_nt: TGTGCCAGCAGCCAAGGCGGGGGGAATCGGGTGAACACTGAAGCTTTCTTT
clone_size: few; v_call: TRBV18; d_call: -; j_call: TRBJ1-5; cdr3_aa: CASSPLRQDSWDQPQHF; cdr3_nt: TGTGCCAGCTCACCCCTCCGGCAAGACAGCTGGGATCAGCCCCAGCATTTT